This TCR beta chain was identified in a study of shared clonotypes between healthy human individuals (TCRdb year 2020). Turning to the overall study: Three men and a couple of women, aged 18 to 49 years, made up the cohort. Different laboratories and diverse techniques were used to prepare libraries and sequence TCR repertoires, to increase sequencing depth and limit assay-specific biases. For each donor, CD4 naive and CD4 memory were each run on three plates, CD8 naive on two plates, and CD8 memory on one plate. The study deeply sequenced blood TCR repertoires of several healthy adults to estimate repertoire size and the extent of clonotype sharing between individuals. Each donor's leukapheresis produced roughly between roughly 0.9 and 8.9 billion PBMCs.

CD8 naive samples were obtained by positive selection for CCR7 among CD45RO-negative cells, yielding a CD45RA+CCR7+ population from which TemRA cells were excluded. The donors were healthy, HIV-negative adults with no recently reported acute infections or vaccinations. Only Caucasian adults living in Nashville, Tennessee, USA were represented among the donors. Blood was collected by leukapheresis, and PBMCs were isolated by Ficoll-Histopaque density gradient centrifugation and then cryopreserved in liquid nitrogen vapor phase. Purity and quantity of every magnetically sorted T cell population were checked by analytical flow cytometry. Genomic DNA was isolated from each sorted fraction and quantified by UV absorbance on a Nanodrop 2000c. Counted from cysteine to phenylalanine, this CDR3 has 14 amino acids. Only the CDR3 DNA stays, 42 bases, in frame from base 1. V and J are truncated by 5 bases and 3 bases respectively, leaving an intervening sequence of 14 bases. From the germline V gene, CDR1 is SGHAT and CDR2 is FQNNGV.

Using the deep immunoSEQ assay, multiplex PCR amplified TCR CDR3 regions from genomic DNA. Genomic DNA extracted from each cell subset was distributed evenly over all wells of several immunoSEQ 96-well plates, and each plate served as one replicate. For sorted subsets, about 220 ng of genomic DNA, equivalent to about 30,000 T cell genomes, went into each replicate PCR. Purified libraries were measured with a Qubit 3.0 fluorometer, size-checked on a Bioanalyzer 2100, and measured again with the KAPA Library Quantification kit. A separate single-read 150-cycle Illumina NextSeq 550 flow cell was used to sequence each immunoSEQ 96-well plate. Processing in the source paper ran as follows. Because only junctional sequences without quality scores were contained in the immunoSEQ output, filtering matching that applied to full-length reads could not be performed. To assign V/J genes and CDR3, sequences were annotated against IMGT germline references using PyIR, a Python wrapper for IgBLAST v1.9. Reads were removed for weak V/J assignments (E-value above 1e-6), missing CDR3, stop codons, out-of-frame junctions, or ambiguous translated residues. V3J clonotypes were defined as sequences sharing the same inferred V gene, J gene, and CDR3 amino acid sequence. To compute the percentage overlap between repertoires, the number of shared unique clonotypes was divided by the size of the smaller repertoire. Repertoire richness was assessed with RTK rarefaction, the Chao1 estimator, and Recon v2.1 estimates of unobserved clonotypes. Generation probabilities for all TCRbeta clonotypes obtained by the gDNA method from several donors were computed using OLGA. Imported from immuneACCESS, the table was reduced by TCRdb to in-frame sequences with V and J called. These copies leave out some clones; in studies compared against another copy, an unresolved V gene accounts for under half, and the cause of the remainder is not known. That table is the source of V, J and clone size, and D and trimming were worked out from the DNA. The sample contains 630,000 or so clones, 95% to 98% of them found a single time. Of the sample, 0.3% to 0.35% falls within the top ten clones.

The paper as a whole reports these results and caveats: Naive subsets generally had larger estimated clonotype richness than memory subsets did. Sampling was limited to blood, and TCR repertoires in tissue likely differ from TCR repertoires in blood. Pairwise subsampling led to the expectation that sequencing depth would affect the degree of clonotype sharing among donors. Sharing across four donors was observed for approximately 5% of naive CD4, 3% to 4% of naive CD8, 2% to 2.5% of memory CD4, and roughly 0.4% of memory CD8 clonotypes. The small number of donors limited the genetic and exposure-history diversity represented. Compared with non-shared clonotypes, the clonotypes found in all four sorted-subset donors had higher generation probabilities. Rarefaction of sorted-subset datasets indicated incomplete sequencing despite the large sequencing depth.

A note on this clone: There is no known antigen for this receptor. No base quality values were provided; no much bigger clone lies one nucleotide off.

Rearrangement joined TRBV11-2 to TRBJ2-7, and perhaps TRBD1 as D gene, on 8 matching bases. Specimen: naive CD8+ T cells sorted from blood. Sample cell subset or site, as interpreted from the label and publication: CD45RA+CCR7+. This TCR came from a man aged 25-45 years in good health. The DNA reads TGTGCCAGCAGCACAGGGGGGGCCCTCTACGAGCAGTACTTC. The resulting protein is CASSTGGALYEQYF.